This entry is about one TCR beta chain. Treatment in this sample: randomized to nivolumab then ipilimumab (arm A) or the reverse (arm B). The germline CDR1 and CDR2 sequences are MGHRA and YSYEKL. This CDR3 has 13 residues. The V end was cut by 3 bases, the J end by 4 bases, with 9 bases between. This sample was included in a study of sequential checkpoint blockade in melanoma. As for the study in general: Arm A got nivolumab then ipilimumab; arm B the reverse, 1:1. Each arm's sequence ended with maintenance nivolumab.

The data were produced by immunoSEQ multiplex PCR, yet TCRdb's version contains in-frame clones alone and is incomplete. The sample shows some 10,000 clones, around 75% of them seen only once. The sequence came from a human donor with melanoma. Sequences were derived from CD8+ T cells sorted from blood (inferred from file names), sampled from a patient given nivolumab and ipilimumab in sequence. This chain connects TRBV4-1 to TRBJ2-5; unclear D gene. The CDR3 protein is CASSHRVAETQYF. Written as DNA, the CDR3 is TGCGCCAGCAGCCACCGGGTGGCAGAGACCCAGTACTTC.